This TCR beta chain comes out of a study of shared clonotypes between healthy human individuals. Study-level information: Ranging from 18 to 49 in age, donors were two women and a few men. CD8 memory received one plate per donor, CD8 naive two, CD4 memory three and CD4 naive three.

Trimming cost V 2 bases and J 4 bases, with 12 bases left between them. Germline V gene lookup returns CDR1 MDHEN and CDR2 SYDVKM. The CDR3 is 15 amino acids. TCRdb keeps only in-frame clones here, not all; method: immunoSEQ multiplex PCR. Among under 850,000 clones listed, approximately 77% were seen once. As to this clone: This CDR3 is also generated by other DNA sequences in the sample.

The chain is built from TRBV28 and TRBJ1-5; D unresolved. Sequenced material: memory CD4+ T cells sorted from blood. Subset of the sample: CD45RA-negative fraction. This sequence was found in a woman aged 30 to 39 in good health. CDR3 region: CASSLVGARNQPQHF. The CDR3 region has the DNA TGTGCCAGCAGTTTAGTCGGTGCGAGGAATCAGCCCCAGCATTTT.